One and the same sample provided the 27 T cell receptor beta chains below, sequenced in a study of regulatory T cells in long-lasting Graves disease. Time point denoted: newly diagnosed GD, antithyroid drugs for less than 3 months. Extracted PBMC RNA gave rise to the TCR library. iRepertoire HTBI primers and Arm-PCR of CDR3 regions built TCR beta libraries. TCRdb ran MiXCR on the multiplex PCR reads and lists one entry per CDR3 protein. The table lists 680,000 or so distinct CDR3 sequences, under 20% of them singletons. These data also featured in a second study, about T cells in Graves' hyperthyroidism and ophthalmopathy.

The input for sequencing was peripheral blood mononuclear cells (PBMCs), taken at new diagnosis, from a patient treated with antithyroid drugs. Receptors originate from a young woman with Graves disease.

This clonotype was seen at least ten times. J is TRBJ2-3 and V is TRBV12-3 or TRBV12-4; 8 bases agree with TRBD1. V trimming: 10 bases; J trimming: 4 bases; junction bases outside the gene matches: 7. This CDR3 has 13 amino acids. CDR3 nucleotides: TGTGCCACTGGACAGGGAAGTTCAGATACGCAGTATTTT. This translates into CATGQGSSDTQYF.

The rearrangement joins TRBV5-1 to TRBJ2-5; no firm D call. With 1 base removed from V and 2 bases from J, the gap between germline ends came to 9 bases. Germline V gives CDR1 SGHRS, CDR2 YFSETQ. The CDR3 consists of 14 residues. CDR3 amino acids: CASSLHPPQETQYF. The DNA of the CDR3 is TGCGCCAGCAGCTTGCACCCCCCACAAGAGACCCAGTACTTC.

At least ten counts were recorded for this clonotype. The chain carries TRBV7-2 and TRBJ2-3; D not resolved. The germline V gene encodes CDR1 SGHTA and CDR2 FQGNSA. The CDR3 has 12 residues. Trimming removed 0 bases at V and 4 bases at J, with 2 bases between. The CDR3 DNA reads as TGTGCCAGCAGCTTAGCTCCAGATACGCAGTATTTT. Translation: CASSLAPDTQYF.

This clonotype was recorded a few times. The chain combines TRBV19 with TRBJ2-2, with TRBD2 as a possible D gene (6 bases). V was cut by 3 bases and J by 4 bases, with 12 bases left in between. From germline, CDR1 is LNHDA and CDR2 SQIVND (reference sequence). The length of the CDR3 is 15 residues. The CDR3 reads CASSMAGSGTGELFF. In DNA, the CDR3 is TGTGCCAGTAGTATGGCCGGGAGCGGCACCGGGGAGCTGTTTTTT.

V and J are TRBV7-2 and TRBJ2-1; 8 nucleotides line up with TRBD2. Germline CDR1 and CDR2: SGHTA and FQGNSA. V was clipped by 1 base and J by 8 bases; unmatched bases: 16. This CDR3 spans 18 amino acids. The CDR3 sequence: CASSLVSVGRAEVDEQFF. CDR3 DNA sequence: TGTGCCAGCAGCTTAGTAAGTGTCGGGAGGGCCGAGGTGGATGAGCAGTTCTTC.

J is TRBJ2-2 and V is TRBV20-1; possible D gene TRBD2, 7 bases. Germline CDR1 DFQATT, CDR2 SNEGSKA (reference sequence). Between the trimmed V and J ends, which lost 1 base and 6 bases, there was a span of 12 bases. The CDR3 spans 14 residues. The CDR3 region is CSARARGGAGELFF. The CDR3 nucleotides read TGCAGTGCTAGAGCTCGAGGGGGGGCCGGGGAGCTGTTTTTT.

This clonotype was counted a few times. This sequence joins TRBV7-2 and TRBJ1-5; D is undetermined. The germline gives CDR1 SGHTA, CDR2 FQGNSA. Between the trimmed V and J ends, which lost 0 bases and 2 bases, there was a span of 11 bases. This CDR3 has 16 amino acids. The chain's CDR3 is CASSLARLLGNQPQHF. DNA of the CDR3: TGTGCCAGCAGCTTAGCTCGTCTTTTGGGCAATCAGCCCCAGCATTTT.

This clonotype showed up many times. This chain links TRBV5-1 with TRBJ2-7, with TRBD1 matching 8 bases. Germline CDR1 and CDR2: SGHRS and YFSETQ. V lost 0 bases, J lost 2 bases, and 4 bases stayed unmatched. The CDR3 loop spans 15 amino acids. The CDR3 here is CASSLGTGNTYEQYF. CDR3 coding DNA: TGCGCCAGCAGCTTGGGGACAGGGAATACCTACGAGCAGTACTTC.

The chain has TRBV28 and TRBJ2-3; TRBD1 might be the D (5 bases). With 6 bases removed from V and 4 bases from J, the gap between germline ends came to 11 bases. The CDR3 is 13 residues long. CDR1 is MDHEN, CDR2 SYDVKM, per germline. The CDR3 loop is CASRIRGSDTQYF. CDR3 bases: TGTGCCAGCAGAATAAGGGGATCAGATACGCAGTATTTT.

This clonotype has a handful of counts. The chain employs TRBV29-1 and TRBJ2-1; 7 positions match TRBD2. V was clipped by 5 bases and J by 6 bases; unmatched bases: 7. The CDR3 sequence is 13 residues long. Germline lookup yields CDR1 SQVTM and CDR2 ANQGSEA. DNA of the CDR3: TGCAGCGTTCGGGGCGGGAGCCGCAATGAGCAGTTCTTC. Protein sequence: CSVRGGSRNEQFF.

This clonotype has a handful of counts. This rearrangement joins TRBV5-1 to TRBJ2-7; 10 bases are a match to TRBD2. Germline V lookup: CDR1 SGHRS, CDR2 YFSETQ. CDR3 size: 19 residues. With 1 base clipped from V and 2 bases from J, the junction kept 15 bases outside the gene matches. CDR3 in amino acids: CASSLQPHVVLAGTYEQYF. In DNA form, the CDR3 reads TGCGCCAGCAGCTTGCAACCCCATGTCGTACTAGCGGGGACCTACGAGCAGTACTTC.

This clonotype was seen many times. V usage is TRBV3-1 and J usage is TRBJ1-2; tentative D call: TRBD1 (5 bases). Trimming removed 6 bases from V and 5 bases from J, with 16 bases in between. The CDR3 is 14 residues long. Germline V gene data show CDR1 as LGHDT and CDR2 as YNNKEL (reference sequence). CDR3 amino acids: CASSRTRQIYGYTF. CDR3 sequence (DNA): TGTGCCAGCAGTCGAACCCGACAGATATATGGCTACACCTTC.

The V gene is TRBV5-1, the J gene TRBJ2-5, with 7 nucleotides matching TRBD1. The trim removed 0 bases at V and 1 base at J, leaving 6 bases unmatched. This CDR3 spans 16 amino acids. Germline V gene lookup returns CDR1 SGHRS and CDR2 YFSETQ. In nucleotides, the CDR3 is TGCGCCAGCAGCTTGGTGACAGGGCTACTCCAAGAGACCCAGTACTTC. Translated: CASSLVTGLLQETQYF.

The chain links TRBV11-2 to TRBJ1-3; a possible D gene is TRBD1 (6 bases). V was cut by 7 bases and J by 0 bases, with 16 bases left in between. The CDR3 consists of 16 residues. Germline V CDR1 and CDR2: SGHAT, FQNNGV. The CDR3 coding sequence is TGTGCCAGCACCCTGAGGGGGGACGGCTCTGGAAACACCATATATTTT. Translating it yields CASTLRGDGSGNTIYF.

This clonotype was seen at least ten times. V is TRBV15 and J is TRBJ2-1; no reliable D call. The CDR3 has 14 residues. Germline CDR1 LNHNV, CDR2 YYDKDF (reference sequence). Deletions cut 5 bases from V and 0 bases from J, with 8 bases between. CDR3 protein: CATSGRSSYNEQFF. CDR3 coding DNA: TGTGCCACCAGCGGGCGTAGCTCCTACAATGAGCAGTTCTTC.

This clonotype was counted between two and nine times. The CDR3 DNA sequence: TGTGCCAGCAGGGCCCGGAACACCGGGGAGCTGTTTTTT. Translation gives CASRARNTGELFF. The chain has TRBV6-1 and TRBJ2-2; D unclear. Germline CDR1 is MNHNS and CDR2 is SASEGT. The CDR3 extends over 13 amino acids. V lost 6 bases and J 1 base, leaving 6 bases between the germline ends.

This clonotype has a count of ten or more. The V call is TRBV28, the J call TRBJ2-7, with D unresolved. The CDR3 sequence is 15 residues long. The V and J ends lost 8 bases and 2 bases respectively, with 19 bases between them. CDR1 and CDR2 (germline): MDHEN, SYDVKM. CDR3 sequence: CASSFSLTYPYEQYF. The CDR3, as DNA: TGTGCCAGCTCCTTTTCACTTACCTATCCCTACGAGCAGTACTTC.

This clonotype has a count of ten or more. The chain joins TRBV6-1 to TRBJ2-5; no clear D. Looked up from germline, CDR1 is MNHNS and CDR2 is SASEGT. Trimming left V 7 bases short and J 2 bases short, with 11 bases between. This CDR3 is built from 13 residues. The CDR3, as DNA: TGTGCCAGCAAGACCAGGCCTCAAGAGACCCAGTACTTC. It specifies CASKTRPQETQYF.

V is TRBV5-1 and J is TRBJ2-5, with a tentative D call TRBD2 (6 bases). Germline V CDR1 and CDR2: SGHRS, YFSETQ. Trimming removed 7 bases from V and 2 bases from J, with 18 bases in between. This CDR3 has 15 amino acids. CDR3 in amino acids: CASSSIGGRQETQYF. The CDR3 DNA follows: TGCGCCAGCTCCTCTATCGGGGGACGGCAAGAGACCCAGTACTTC.

The genes are TRBV6-1 and TRBJ2-3; weak D call: TRBD2 (6 bases). V gave up 6 bases and J gave up 2 bases, with 12 bases separating them. Germline CDR1 is MNHNS and CDR2 is SASEGT. The CDR3 is 14 residues long. In DNA form, the CDR3 reads TGTGCCAGCAGCCCACTAGCCTACACAGATACGCAGTATTTT. Protein product: CASSPLAYTDTQYF.

This clonotype has a handful of counts. The rearrangement joins TRBV12-3 or TRBV12-4 to TRBJ2-7, with D maybe TRBD2 (5 bases). This CDR3 comprises 14 residues. With 7 bases removed from V and 6 bases from J, the gap between germline ends came to 19 bases. In DNA form, the CDR3 reads TGTGCCAGCAAAACCATAGGTCCCCGGGGCGAGCAGTACTTC. It specifies CASKTIGPRGEQYF.

This clonotype has only a few counts. The genes are TRBV7-6 and TRBJ2-3; D possibly corresponds to TRBD2 (5 bases). Germline V gene lookup returns CDR1 SGHVS and CDR2 FNYEAQ. The CDR3 covers 15 residues. V lost 3 bases, J lost 7 bases, and 17 bases lay in between. For the CDR3, the DNA is TGTGCCAGCAGCTTTAGTTCGGGAAATTCGAATACGCAGTATTTT. Its protein is CASSFSSGNSNTQYF. Full variable domain (remainder filled in from reference TRBV7-6 and TRBJ2-3): GAGVSQSPRYKVTKRGQDVALRCDPISGHVSLYWYRQALGQGPEFLTYFNYEAQQDKSGLPNDRFSAERPEGSISTLTIQRTEQRDSAMYRCASSFSSGNSNTQYFGPGTRLTVL.

There are a few counts of this clonotype. The rearrangement links TRBV7-9 to TRBJ2-1; D unclear. The germline V gene encodes CDR1 SEHNR and CDR2 FQNEAQ (reference sequence). The CDR3 totals 14 residues. Trimming removed 7 bases at V and 8 bases at J, with 18 bases between. The CDR3 reads CASNQTSPPHEQFF. The CDR3 DNA follows: TGTGCCAGCAACCAGACATCTCCGCCACATGAGCAGTTCTTC. Looking up the rest from reference TRBV7-9 and TRBJ2-1 gives the full variable domain: DTGVSQNPRHKITKRGQNVTFRCDPISEHNRLYWYRQTLGQGPEFLTYFQNEAQLEKSRLLSDRFSAERPKGSFSTLEIQRTEQGDSAMYLCASNQTSPPHEQFFGPGTRLTVL.

The chain has TRBV28 and TRBJ1-5, with a possible D match to TRBD1 (5 bases). CDR1 is MDHEN and CDR2 is SYDVKM in the germline V gene. This CDR3 contains 15 residues. V was clipped by 6 bases and J by 4 bases, with 16 bases between them. Here the CDR3 DNA reads TGTGCCAGCAGCCTTGACAGTAGAACAAATCAGCCCCAGCATTTT. Its protein product is CASSLDSRTNQPQHF.

The J gene is TRBJ2-3, the V gene TRBV28, with D possibly matching TRBD2 (6 bases). This CDR3 contains 13 residues. Germline assignment: CDR1 MDHEN and CDR2 SYDVKM. V was shortened by 10 bases and J by 13 bases, with 24 bases between the two germline ends. The CDR3 DNA reads TGTGCCACCCATTTACAAGGACTAAAAACGGAGTATTTT. The encoded protein is CATHLQGLKTEYF.

The gene calls are TRBV9 and TRBJ2-1; TRBD1 agrees at 11 bases. The CDR3 totals 16 residues. The germline V gene encodes CDR1 SGDLS and CDR2 YYNGEE. V was clipped by 3 bases and J by 7 bases; unmatched bases: 9. CDR3 loop: CASSEGQGAGINEQFF. The DNA for the CDR3 is TGTGCCAGCAGCGAAGGACAGGGGGCTGGAATTAATGAGCAGTTCTTC.

This clonotype was detected ten times or more. The chain has TRBV29-1 and TRBJ2-3, with D perhaps matching TRBD2 (6 bases). Trimming took 3 bases from V and 2 from J, leaving 9 bases between them. The CDR3 spans 13 residues. Germline V CDR1 and CDR2: SQVTM, ANQGSEA. CDR3 bases: TGCAGCGTTGATAGGGACTTCACAGATACGCAGTATTTT. Translating gives CSVDRDFTDTQYF.